A selection of T cell receptor beta chains follows, all from one sample in a study of blood T cell repertoires in COVID-19. Profiled with immunoSEQ multiplex PCR; TCRdb holds only in-frame clones, not every one. The repertoire holds roughly 68,000 clones, with 88% as singletons. The material sequenced was peripheral blood. The receptors here all came from a human donor in a cohort sampled during active COVID-19. The CDR3 runs from the conserved cysteine through the conserved F or W. Fields, in order: V gene, D gene, J gene, CDR3 length, CDR3 protein, CDR3 DNA. A D gene is named only where the DNA matches it firmly.

V: TRBV18
D: -
J: TRBJ2-5
length: 14
CDR3: CASSPPSGIETQYF
DNA: TGTGCCAGCTCACCACCATCGGGGATCGAGACCCAGTACTTC

V: TRBV5-1
D: TRBD1
J: TRBJ2-7
length: 14
CDR3: CASSLRGQGYEQYF
DNA: TGCGCCAGCAGTCTTAGAGGACAGGGCTACGAGCAGTACTTC

V: TRBV19
D: -
J: TRBJ1-2
length: 14
CDR3: CASGEGRKDYGYTF
DNA: TGTGCCAGTGGGGAGGGACGGAAAGACTATGGCTACACCTTC

V: TRBV19
D: TRBD1
J: TRBJ1-5
length: 14
CDR3: CASLDRGGNQPQHF
DNA: TGTGCCAGCCTTGACAGGGGTGGCAATCAGCCCCAGCATTTT

V: TRBV18
D: -
J: TRBJ2-3
length: 19
CDR3: CASSLQRPGAGTSTDTQYF
DNA: TGTGCCAGCTCACTACAAAGACCTGGCGCGGGTACTAGCACAGATACGCAGTATTTT

V: TRBV3-1/TRBV3-2
D: -
J: TRBJ1-3
length: 16
CDR3: CASSQWLSISGNTIYF
DNA: TGTGCCAGCAGCCAATGGTTGAGTATCTCTGGAAACACCATATATTTT

V: TRBV7-9
D: -
J: TRBJ2-3
length: 14
CDR3: CASSLASARDTQYF
DNA: TGTGCCAGCAGCTTAGCTAGCGCGAGAGATACGCAGTATTTT

V: TRBV7-8
D: -
J: TRBJ1-3
length: 16
CDR3: CASSLEESFSGNTIYF
DNA: TGTGCCAGCAGCTTAGAGGAGTCCTTCTCTGGAAACACCATATATTTT

V: TRBV3-1/TRBV3-2
D: TRBD2
J: TRBJ2-3
length: 16
CDR3: CASSQDLAGGPDTQYF
DNA: TGTGCCAGCAGCCAAGATCTGGCGGGGGGGCCAGATACGCAGTATTTT

V: TRBV19
D: -
J: TRBJ1-4
length: 14
CDR3: CASSLTFTNEKLFF
DNA: TGTGCCAGTAGTCTCACATTTACTAATGAAAAACTGTTTTTT

V: TRBV5-6
D: TRBD2
J: TRBJ2-7
length: 15
CDR3: CASSLVLAGTYEQYF
DNA: TGTGCCAGCAGCTTGGTGCTAGCGGGGACCTACGAGCAGTACTTC

V: TRBV19
D: TRBD1
J: TRBJ1-2
length: 14
CDR3: CASSENRGRSGYTF
DNA: TGTGCCAGTAGCGAAAACAGGGGACGTTCTGGCTACACCTTC

V: TRBV7-3
D: TRBD2
J: TRBJ2-3
length: 18
CDR3: CASSLQAGGRMGTDTQYF
DNA: TGTGCCAGCAGCTTACAAGCGGGGGGGCGCATGGGCACAGATACGCAGTATTTT

V: TRBV5-4
D: -
J: TRBJ2-3
length: 16
CDR3: CASSLAVATRTDTQYF
DNA: TGTGCCAGCAGCTTGGCCGTGGCAACACGCACAGATACGCAGTATTTT

V: TRBV6-2/TRBV6-3
D: -
J: TRBJ2-5
length: 14
CDR3: CASSYSGAQETQYF
DNA: TGTGCCAGCAGTTACTCGGGGGCACAAGAGACCCAGTACTTC

V: TRBV19
D: -
J: TRBJ1-2
length: 13
CDR3: CASKGEANYGYTF
DNA: TGTGCCAGTAAGGGGGAAGCTAACTATGGCTACACCTTC

V: TRBV5-1
D: TRBD1
J: TRBJ2-1
length: 14
CDR3: CASIGTGNYNEQFF
DNA: TGCGCCAGCATCGGGACAGGGAACTACAATGAGCAGTTCTTC

V: TRBV7-9
D: TRBD2
J: TRBJ2-1
length: 14
CDR3: CASSPTSGRGEQFF
DNA: TGTGCCAGCAGCCCCACTAGCGGGAGAGGTGAGCAGTTCTTC

V: TRBV7-7
D: -
J: TRBJ2-5
length: 13
CDR3: CASSYSGQETQYF
DNA: TGTGCTAGCAGCTACAGCGGGCAAGAGACCCAGTACTTC

V: TRBV11-2
D: -
J: TRBJ1-1
length: 15
CDR3: CASSLGRARPSEAFF
DNA: TGTGCCAGCAGCTTAGGCAGGGCCAGGCCGTCTGAAGCTTTCTTT

V: TRBV25-1
D: -
J: TRBJ1-2
length: 15
CDR3: CASSDWRPGAYGYTF
DNA: TGTGCCAGCAGTGATTGGAGGCCGGGAGCCTATGGCTACACCTTC

V: TRBV7-3
D: -
J: TRBJ1-1
length: 13
CDR3: CASSLYVNTEAFF
DNA: TGTGCCAGCAGCTTATATGTGAACACTGAAGCTTTCTTT

V: TRBV9
D: -
J: TRBJ1-2
length: 12
CDR3: CASSASGGGYTF
DNA: TGTGCCAGCAGCGCATCGGGGGGTGGCTACACCTTC

V: TRBV6-6
D: TRBD2
J: TRBJ2-1
length: 15
CDR3: CASRRASGRPSEQFF
DNA: TGTGCCAGCCGTAGGGCTAGCGGGCGACCGTCTGAGCAGTTCTTC

V: TRBV11-2
D: TRBD2
J: TRBJ2-3
length: 15
CDR3: CASSLRRGGEDTQYF
DNA: TGTGCCAGCAGCTTAAGGCGGGGGGGAGAAGATACGCAGTATTTT

V: TRBV3-1/TRBV3-2
D: -
J: TRBJ2-7
length: 15
CDR3: CASKGGAGSSYEQYF
DNA: TGTGCCAGTAAAGGGGGGGCAGGGAGCTCCTACGAGCAGTACTTC

V: TRBV3-1/TRBV3-2
D: -
J: TRBJ2-5
length: 16
CDR3: CASSQTGAGAQETQYF
DNA: TGTGCCAGCAGCCAGACGGGTGCGGGGGCCCAAGAGACCCAGTACTTC

V: TRBV21-1
D: -
J: TRBJ2-1
length: 15
CDR3: CASSKPSDRDNEQFF
DNA: TGTGCCAGCAGCAAACCGTCGGACAGGGACAATGAGCAGTTCTTC